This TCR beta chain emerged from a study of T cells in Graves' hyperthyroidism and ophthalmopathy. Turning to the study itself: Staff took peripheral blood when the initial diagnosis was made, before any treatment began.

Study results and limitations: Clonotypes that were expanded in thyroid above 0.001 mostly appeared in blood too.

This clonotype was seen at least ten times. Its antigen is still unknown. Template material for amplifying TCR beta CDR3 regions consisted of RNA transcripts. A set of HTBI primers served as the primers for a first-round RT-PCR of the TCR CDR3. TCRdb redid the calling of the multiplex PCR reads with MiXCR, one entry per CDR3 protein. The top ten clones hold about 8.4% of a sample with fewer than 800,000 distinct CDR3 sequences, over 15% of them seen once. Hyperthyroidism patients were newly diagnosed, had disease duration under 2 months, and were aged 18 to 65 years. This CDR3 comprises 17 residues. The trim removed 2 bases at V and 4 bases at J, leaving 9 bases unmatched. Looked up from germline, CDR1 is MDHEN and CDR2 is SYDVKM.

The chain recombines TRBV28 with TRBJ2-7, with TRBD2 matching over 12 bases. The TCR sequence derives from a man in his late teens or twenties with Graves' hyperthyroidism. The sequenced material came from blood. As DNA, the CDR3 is TGTGCCAGCAGTTTAGTGATGCCTAGCGGGAGGGGTTACGAGCAGTACTTC. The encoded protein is CASSLVMPSGRGYEQYF.